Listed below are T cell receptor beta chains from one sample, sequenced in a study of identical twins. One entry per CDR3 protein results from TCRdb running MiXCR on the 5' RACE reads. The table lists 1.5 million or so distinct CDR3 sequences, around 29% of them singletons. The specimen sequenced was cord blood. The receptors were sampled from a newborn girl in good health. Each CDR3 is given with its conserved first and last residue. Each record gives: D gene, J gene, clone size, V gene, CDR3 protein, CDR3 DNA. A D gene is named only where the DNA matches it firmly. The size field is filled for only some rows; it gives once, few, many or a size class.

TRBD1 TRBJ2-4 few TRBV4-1 CASSQGDRILAKNIQYF TGCGCCAGCAGCCAAGGGGACAGGATCCTAGCCAAAAACATTCAGTACTTC
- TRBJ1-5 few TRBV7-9 CASSSLGEENQPQHF TGTGCCAGCAGCTCCCTCGGGGAGGAGAATCAGCCCCAGCATTTT
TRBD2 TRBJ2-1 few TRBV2 CASRPTSGGHNEQFF TGTGCCAGCAGGCCCACTAGCGGGGGGCACAATGAGCAGTTCTTC
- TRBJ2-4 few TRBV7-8 CASSLDGSIAKNIQYF TGTGCCAGCAGCTTGGATGGCTCGATCGCCAAAAACATTCAGTACTTC
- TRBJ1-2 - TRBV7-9 CASSLWDAGHYGYTF TGTGCCAGCAGCTTATGGGACGCAGGCCACTATGGCTACACCTTC
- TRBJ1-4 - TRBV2 CASRFQGGPLSNEKLFF TGTGCCAGCCGCTTTCAAGGGGGGCCCCTCTCTAATGAAAAACTGTTTTTT
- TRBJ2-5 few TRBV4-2 CASSQDEGGEVYF TGTGCCAGCAGCCAAGATGAAGGGGGAGAGGTGTACTTC
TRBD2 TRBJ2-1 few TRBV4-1 CASSQDVLTGGPGNEQFF TGCGCCAGCAGCCAAGATGTGTTGACGGGAGGGCCGGGGAATGAGCAGTTCTTC
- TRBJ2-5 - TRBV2 CASGGTAQETQNF TGTGCCAGCGGCGGGACCGCCCAAGAGACCCAGAACTTC
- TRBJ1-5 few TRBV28 CASSLWELQGYSNQPQHF TGTGCCAGCAGTTTATGGGAATTACAGGGATATAGCAATCAGCCCCAGCATTTT
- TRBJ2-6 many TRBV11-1 CASSLVGSYSGANVLTF TGTGCCAGCAGCTTAGTAGGGTCCTACTCTGGGGCCAACGTCCTGACTTTC
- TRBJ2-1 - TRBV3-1 CASSQEGVVINEQFF TGTGCCAGCAGCCAAGAGGGGGTTGTAATCAATGAGCAGTTCTTC
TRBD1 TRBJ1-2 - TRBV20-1 CSAKTGSVYGYTF TGCAGTGCTAAGACAGGGAGCGTCTATGGCTACACCTTC
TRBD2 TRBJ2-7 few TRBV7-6 CASSSGLAGASYERYF TGTGCCAGCAGCTCGGGACTAGCGGGGGCGTCCTACGAGCGGTACTTC
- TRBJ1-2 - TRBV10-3 CAISGYNNYGYTF TGTGCCATCAGTGGGTACAATAACTATGGCTACACCTTC
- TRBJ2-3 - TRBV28 CASSSPALLAGTDTQYF TGTGCCAGCAGTTCCCCAGCCCTACTAGCAGGCACAGATACGCAGTATTTT
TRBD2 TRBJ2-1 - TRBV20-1 CSAPASGRGNEQFF TGCAGTGCCCCCGCTAGCGGGAGGGGGAATGAGCAGTTCTTC
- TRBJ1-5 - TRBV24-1 CATSDPSARNQPQHF TGTGCCACCAGTGACCCCTCGGCCCGAAATCAGCCCCAGCATTTT
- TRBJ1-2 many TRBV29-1 CSVGGQNYGYTF TGCAGCGTCGGCGGACAGAACTATGGCTACACCTTC
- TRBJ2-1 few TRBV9 CASSVSPQAYNEQFF TGTGCCAGCAGCGTAAGCCCGCAAGCCTACAATGAGCAGTTCTTC
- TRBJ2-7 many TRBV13 CASSSKGYNRDPYEQYF TGTGCCAGCAGCTCCAAAGGATACAACAGGGACCCCTACGAGCAGTACTTC
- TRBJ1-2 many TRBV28 CASRSGTVYGYTF TGTGCCAGCAGGTCCGGGACTGTCTATGGCTACACCTTC
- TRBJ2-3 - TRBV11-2 CASSLATGLGTSTDTQYF TGTGCCAGCAGCTTAGCCACGGGCCTAGGGACTAGCACAGATACGCAGTATTTT
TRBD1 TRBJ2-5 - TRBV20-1 CSARDRITGVRETQYF TGCAGTGCTAGAGACCGAATCACAGGGGTCCGGGAGACCCAGTACTTC
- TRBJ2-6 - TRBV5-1 CASSRYSSGANVLTF TGCGCCAGCAGCAGGTACAGCTCTGGGGCCAACGTCCTGACTTTC
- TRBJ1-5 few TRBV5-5 CASSLYDRQPQHF TGTGCCAGCAGCCTATACGACAGGCAGCCCCAGCATTTT